The 17 T cell receptor beta chains below all came from one sample that was sequenced in a study of blood T cell repertoires in COVID-19. Here immunoSEQ multiplex PCR was the method, and the copy in TCRdb shows in-frame clones only, minus some. Of approximately 390,000 clones listed, around 87% were seen once; the top ten hold roughly 10%. The specimen was PBMCs or T cells enriched from blood (not recorded which). The receptors derive from a woman aged 45-59 years who had recovered from COVID-19.

The rearrangement links TRBV7-6 to TRBJ1-1; 12 bases match TRBD1. Germline-derived CDR1 and CDR2 are SGHVS and FNYEAQ. The CDR3 contains 18 residues. Trimming removed 1 base from V and 1 base from J; junction bases left unmatched: 7. CDR3 amino acids: CASSLELGQGASNTEAFF. The CDR3 DNA is TGTGCCAGCAGCTTAGAGTTGGGACAGGGGGCGTCGAACACTGAAGCTTTCTTT. Full variable domain (outside the CDR3, taken from reference TRBV7-6 and TRBJ1-1): GAGVSQSPRYKVTKRGQDVALRCDPISGHVSLYWYRQALGQGPEFLTYFNYEAQQDKSGLPNDRFSAERPEGSISTLTIQRTEQRDSAMYRCASSLELGQGASNTEAFFGQGTRLTVV.

The genes are TRBV5-1 and TRBJ2-2, with TRBD1 identical over 7 bases. This CDR3 has 15 amino acids. Germline V CDR1 and CDR2: SGHRS, YFSETQ. V dropped 4 bases and J dropped 0; count of bases not matched to a gene: 3. The chain's CDR3 is CASSKDRTNTGELFF. Here the CDR3 DNA reads TGCGCCAGCAGCAAGGACAGGACGAACACCGGGGAGCTGTTTTTT.

The rearrangement joins TRBV15 to TRBJ1-1; D is unresolved. The V end was cut by 0 bases, the J end by 3 bases, with 14 bases between. In germline, CDR1 is LNHNV, CDR2 YYDKDF (reference sequence). The CDR3 consists of 16 residues. In nucleotides, the CDR3 is TGTGCCACCAGCAGAGATCCTTTGGGAGGAGACACTGAAGCTTTCTTT. Translation gives CATSRDPLGGDTEAFF. Together with reference TRBV15 and TRBJ1-1, the CDR3 gives the full variable domain: DAMVIQNPRYQVTQFGKPVTLSCSQTLNHNVMYWYQQKSSQAPKLLFHYYDKDFNNEADTPDNFQSRRPNTSFCFLDIRSPGLGDTAMYLCATSRDPLGGDTEAFFGQGTRLTVV.

The chain carries TRBV5-4 and TRBJ2-1; TRBD2 matches 7 bases. The CDR3 has 11 residues. J gave up 10 bases and V 4 bases, and 2 bases lay outside the gene matches. Germline CDR1 is SGHNT and CDR2 is YYREEE (reference sequence). The CDR3 loop is CASSPSGEQFF. The DNA for the CDR3 is TGTGCCAGCAGCCCTAGCGGCGAGCAGTTCTTC.

As DNA, the CDR3 is TGTGCCATAAGTCAGGGGTTCAGGTCCTTCTCCTACAATGAGCAGTTCTTC. Protein: CAISQGFRSFSYNEQFF. This chain uses TRBV15 with TRBJ2-1; weak D call: TRBD1 (6 bases). The V gene's germline CDR1 is LNHNV and CDR2 YYDKDF (reference sequence). Trimming removed 10 bases from V and 0 bases from J, with 22 bases in between. The CDR3 length is 17 residues. Full variable domain (outside the CDR3, taken from reference TRBV15 and TRBJ2-1): DAMVIQNPRYQVTQFGKPVTLSCSQTLNHNVMYWYQQKSSQAPKLLFHYYDKDFNNEADTPDNFQSRRPNTSFCFLDIRSPGLGDTAMYLCAISQGFRSFSYNEQFFGPGTRLTVL.

The chain couples TRBV19 to TRBJ1-5; 9 bases align to TRBD1. The CDR3 is made up of 15 amino acids. Unmatched junction bases numbered 11, after V lost 9 bases and J lost 5 bases. Looked up from germline, CDR1 is LNHDA and CDR2 is SQIVND (reference sequence). The DNA of the CDR3 is TGTGCCAGAAGACCGGGACAGGGTTATGATCAGCCCCAGCATTTT. Protein product: CARRPGQGYDQPQHF.

With respect to this clone: In the same sample, other DNA sequences code for this CDR3. Here the CDR3 DNA reads TGTGCCAGCAGTGAAGCGGGACAGGGGTATGGCTACACCTTC. Its translation: CASSEAGQGYGYTF. This rearrangement joins TRBV2 to TRBJ1-2, with TRBD1 identical over 10 bases. This CDR3 has 14 amino acids. V dropped 0 bases and J dropped 5; count of bases not matched to a gene: 0. Per the germline V gene, CDR1 is SNHLY and CDR2 is FYNNEI.

Notes on this clone: This specimen includes other DNA sequences encoding the same CDR3. J is TRBJ1-1 and V is TRBV29-1; 7 positions agree with TRBD1. V dropped 6 bases and J dropped 0; count of bases not matched to a gene: 4. CDR1 SQVTM and CDR2 ANQGSEA come from the germline V gene. The CDR3 length is 13 residues. CDR3 sequence (DNA): TGCAGCGTCAGTACAGGGGTGAACACTGAAGCTTTCTTT. As protein: CSVSTGVNTEAFF.

This clone showed up just once. The chain carries TRBV5-8 and TRBJ1-2; weak D call: TRBD1 (5 bases). The length of the CDR3 is 14 residues. Germline lookup yields CDR1 SGHTS and CDR2 YDEGEE. The germline V and J ends were trimmed by 4 bases and 1 base, with 11 bases remaining between them. The CDR3 DNA reads as TGTGCCAGCAGCGGGGCGTGGGGTAACTATGGCTACACCTTC. It codes for CASSGAWGNYGYTF. The full variable domain, its missing parts supplied by reference TRBV5-8 and TRBJ1-2, is EAGVTQSPTHLIKTRGQQATLRCSPISGHTSVYWYQQALGLGLQFLLWYDEGEERNRGNFPPRFSGRQFPNYSSELNVNALELEDSALYLCASSGAWGNYGYTFGSGTRLTVV.

V usage is TRBV11-2 and J usage is TRBJ2-1, with 9 nucleotides matching TRBD1. Germline V gene sequence: CDR1 SGHAT, CDR2 FQNNGV. The CDR3 runs 14 residues. Trimming at V came to 4 bases and at J to 8 bases, leaving 6 bases not matched to a gene. CDR3 nucleotides: TGTGCCAGCAGCTCTGGACAGGGGACATATGAGCAGTTCTTC. Its translation is CASSSGQGTYEQFF. The complete variable domain, with remaining parts taken from reference TRBV11-2 and TRBJ2-1, reads EAGVAQSPRYKIIEKRQSVAFWCNPISGHATLYWYQQILGQGPKLLIQFQNNGVVDDSQLPKDRFSAERLKGVDSTLKIQPAKLEDSAVYLCASSSGQGTYEQFFGPGTRLTVL.

V gene TRBV4-2 combines with J gene TRBJ2-1; D is perhaps TRBD1 (6 bases). The germline CDR1 and CDR2 sequences are LGHNA and YNFKEQ. The CDR3 spans 14 residues. V lost 0 bases and J 8 bases, leaving 11 bases between the germline ends. In DNA form, the CDR3 reads TGTGCCAGCAGCCAAGATGTACAGGGATATGAGCAGTTCTTC. Its translation: CASSQDVQGYEQFF.

The rearrangement joins TRBV6-5 to TRBJ2-5; 8 nucleotides line up with TRBD1. This CDR3 has 15 amino acids. The trim removed 8 bases at V and 1 base at J, leaving 9 bases unmatched. The V gene's germline CDR1 is MNHEY and CDR2 SVGAGI. The CDR3 DNA follows: TGTGCCAGCGGAGTAACAGGGGGTCTCCAAGAGACCCAGTACTTC. Translating it yields CASGVTGGLQETQYF.

The chain's CDR3 is CASSLVDEQYF. CDR3 bases: TGTGCCAGCAGCTTAGTAGACGAGCAGTACTTC. The chain uses TRBV7-9 and TRBJ2-7; D gene uncertain. Germline CDR1 reads SEHNR; CDR2 reads FQNEAQ (reference sequence). V dropped 1 base and J dropped 5 bases, with 3 bases sitting between them. The CDR3 contains 11 residues.

Of note for this clone: An end of the junction differs from the germline gene, which may be a read error. The V call is TRBV6-2 or TRBV6-3, the J call TRBJ1-1; TRBD1 matches at 7 bases. CDR1 MNHEY and CDR2 SVGEGT come from the germline V gene. This CDR3 contains 13 residues. The CDR3 reads CASSYSHRGKVFF. The CDR3 DNA reads as TGTGCCAGCAGTTACTCCCACAGGGGTAAAGTCTTTTTT.

This clone was observed once. The chain combines TRBV21-1 with TRBJ1-2. TRBV21-1 is noted as a pseudogene. The CDR3 runs 14 residues. The CDR3 DNA reads TGTGCCAGCCCCCCGGAGGGTCTAAACTATGGCTACACCTTC. Residues: CASPPEGLNYGYTF.

V usage is TRBV3-1 (or the pseudogene TRBV3-2) and J usage is TRBJ1-5; D is uncertain. V was cut by 3 bases and J by 4 bases, with 10 bases left in between. Germline V gene sequence: CDR1 LGHDT, CDR2 YNNKEL (reference sequence). The CDR3 has 14 residues. The CDR3, as DNA: TGTGCCAGCAGCCATTACAGAGATAATCAGCCCCAGCATTTT. It specifies CASSHYRDNQPQHF.

The chain carries TRBV7-2 and TRBJ2-1, with D perhaps matching TRBD2 (6 bases). The CDR3 consists of 14 residues. Germline V gene lookup returns CDR1 SGHTA and CDR2 FQGNSA. Trimming pared 7 bases from V and 3 bases from J, leaving 13 bases between. The CDR3 is CASKVADFYNEQFF. DNA of the CDR3: TGTGCCAGCAAGGTAGCGGACTTCTACAATGAGCAGTTCTTC.